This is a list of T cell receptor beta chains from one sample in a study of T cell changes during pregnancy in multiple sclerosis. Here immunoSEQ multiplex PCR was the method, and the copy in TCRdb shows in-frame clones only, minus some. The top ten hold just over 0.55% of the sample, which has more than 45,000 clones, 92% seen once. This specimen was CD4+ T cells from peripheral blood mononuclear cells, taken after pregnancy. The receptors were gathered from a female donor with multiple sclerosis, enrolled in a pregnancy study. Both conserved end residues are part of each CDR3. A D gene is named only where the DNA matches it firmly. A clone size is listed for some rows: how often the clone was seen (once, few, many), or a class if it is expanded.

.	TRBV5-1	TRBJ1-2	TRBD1	TGCGCCAGCAGCACCGGGACAGTTATTAACTATGGCTACACCTTC	CASSTGTVINYGYTF
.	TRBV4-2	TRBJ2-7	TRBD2	TGTGCCAGCAGCCAGGGGACTAGCGCGACCTACGAGCAGTACTTC	CASSQGTSATYEQYF
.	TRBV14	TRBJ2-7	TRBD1	TGTGCCAGCAGCCGACAGGGGGTCCGTCGCGAGCAGTACTTC	CASSRQGVRREQYF
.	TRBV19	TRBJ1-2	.	TGTGCCAGTAGTATGCAGACCATAGCGGGCTACACCTTC	CASSMQTIAGYTF
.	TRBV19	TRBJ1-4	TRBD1	TGTGCCAGTAGCCCTAACAGGGGAGAAAAACTGTTTTTT	CASSPNRGEKLFF
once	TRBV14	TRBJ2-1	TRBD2	TGTGCCAGCAGCCAAGTCTTAAGACTAGCGGGTTACAATGAGCAGTTCTTC	CASSQVLRLAGYNEQFF
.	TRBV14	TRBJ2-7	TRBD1	TGTGCCAGCAGCCGGATCGACAGGGTTTTTAACGACGAGCAGTACTTC	CASSRIDRVFNDEQYF
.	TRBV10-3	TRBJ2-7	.	TGTGCCATCAGTGAGGGTAACGTCGGGTCGCAGCAGTACTTC	CAISEGNVGSQQYF
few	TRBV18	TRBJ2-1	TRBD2	TGTGCCAGCTCACCCCCCCTACTAGCGGGAGTAATTGAGCAGTTCTTC	CASSPPLLAGVIEQFF
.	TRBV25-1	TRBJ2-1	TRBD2	TGTGCCAGCAACGGGGCTAGCGGACTTTACAATGAGCAGTTCTTC	CASNGASGLYNEQFF
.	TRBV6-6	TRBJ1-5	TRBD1	TGTGCCAGCAGACAGGGGCCCAATCAGCCCCAGCATTTT	CASRQGPNQPQHF
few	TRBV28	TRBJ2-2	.	TGTGCCAGCATACCCGGGACACCCCTCGGGGAGCTGTTTTTT	CASIPGTPLGELFF
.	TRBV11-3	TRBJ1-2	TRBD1	TGTGCCAGCAGCCCGGGACAGGTTACCTATGGCTACACCTTC	CASSPGQVTYGYTF
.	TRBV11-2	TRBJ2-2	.	TGTGCCAGCAGCGCGGGACAGAAAAAGAACACCGGGGAGCTGTTTTTT	CASSAGQKKNTGELFF
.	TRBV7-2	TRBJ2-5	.	TGTGCCAGCAGCTCTCCCCGGGAGACCCAGTACTTC	CASSSPRETQYF
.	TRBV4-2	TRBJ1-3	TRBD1	TGTGCCAGCAGCCAAGCCGGGGACAGCGGATGGAACACCATATATTTT	CASSQAGDSGWNTIYF
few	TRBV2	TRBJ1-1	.	TGTGCCAGCATGAGGGGGACCGTGAACACTGAAGCTTTCTTT	CASMRGTVNTEAFF